This entry features one TCR beta chain sequence. The entry originates in a study of T cells in Graves' hyperthyroidism and ophthalmopathy. Turning to the study itself: Peripheral blood was taken when the disease was first diagnosed, before any treatment began.

Unmatched junction bases numbered 5, after V lost 3 bases and J lost 2 bases. This CDR3 is built from 15 residues. Germline loops: CDR1 DFQATT, CDR2 SNEGSKA (reference sequence). Amplification yielded TCR beta CDR3 regions, with RNA transcripts as the source. The HTBI primer set was used in a first-round RT-PCR of the TCR CDR3. TCRdb analysed the multiplex PCR reads with MiXCR anew, one entry per CDR3 protein. The sample shows fewer than 800,000 distinct CDR3 sequences, about a sixth of them seen only once. The sample comprised blood. The TCR comes from a man aged 18 to 29 with Graves' hyperthyroidism. J is TRBJ2-7 and V is TRBV20-1; TRBD2 agrees at 12 bases. The CDR3 DNA sequence: TGCAGTGCTAGGGGCGGACTAGCGGGAACCTACGAGCAGTACTTC. Translating gives CSARGGLAGTYEQYF.